Shown below are 14 T cell receptor beta chains from a single sample sequenced in a study of Graves' ophthalmopathy and Graves' hyperthyroidism. RNA transcripts served as template for amplifying TCR beta CDR3 sequences. RT-PCR in the first round used HTBI primers; a second-round multiplex PCR followed. TCRdb used MiXCR to reprocess the multiplex PCR reads, holding one entry per CDR3 protein. Of 600,000 to 700,000 distinct CDR3 sequences listed, 35% to 50% were seen once; the top ten hold roughly 3.5%. The material sequenced was peripheral blood. These receptors were obtained from an adult man with Graves' ophthalmopathy.

Many counts were recorded for this clonotype. This chain connects TRBV7-9 to TRBJ1-1; a possible D gene is TRBD1 (6 bases). This CDR3 is built from 16 residues. In germline, CDR1 is SEHNR, CDR2 FQNEAQ (reference sequence). Deletions cut 4 bases from V and 1 base from J, with 16 bases between. The chain's CDR3 is CASSSLPGTSNTEAFF. Here the CDR3 DNA reads TGTGCCAGCAGCTCCCTGCCAGGGACATCGAACACTGAAGCTTTCTTT. The full variable domain, with the rest looked up from reference TRBV7-9 and TRBJ1-1, is DTGVSQNPRHKITKRGQNVTFRCDPISEHNRLYWYRQTLGQGPEFLTYFQNEAQLEKSRLLSDRFSAERPKGSFSTLEIQRTEQGDSAMYLCASSSLPGTSNTEAFFGQGTRLTVV.

This clonotype appeared many times. The chain recombines TRBV7-6 with TRBJ2-5; D not resolved. Trimming shortened V by 5 bases and J by 5 bases, and 12 bases separated the two germline ends. The CDR3 totals 13 residues. From germline, CDR1 is SGHVS and CDR2 FNYEAQ. CDR3 in DNA: TGTGCCAGCAGCCCAAGGACCACGGAGACCCAGTACTTC. Residues: CASSPRTTETQYF.

CDR3 in amino acids: CSAREVAGEQYF. The CDR3 DNA reads TGCAGTGCTAGAGAAGTAGCTGGCGAGCAGTACTTC. The J gene is TRBJ2-7, the V gene TRBV20-1; unclear D gene. V dropped 0 bases and J dropped 6 bases, with 9 bases sitting between them. CDR3 length equals 12 residues. Germline-derived CDR1 and CDR2 are DFQATT and SNEGSKA (reference sequence).

This clonotype was counted only a few times. The rearrangement links TRBV4-1 to TRBJ1-1; TRBD1 aligns across 10 bases. Per germline, CDR1 MGHRA and CDR2 YSYEKL. CDR3 length: 21 amino acids. The V gene end was trimmed by 0 bases and the J gene end by 0 bases; junction bases not matched to a gene: 16. CDR3 DNA sequence: TGCGCCAGCAGCCAAGATGACGGGACAGGGGACGCCGGGGGGATGAACACTGAAGCTTTCTTT. Translating it yields CASSQDDGTGDAGGMNTEAFF.

The chain employs TRBV6-5 and TRBJ1-5; D is unclear. This CDR3 comprises 15 residues. V dropped 6 bases and J dropped 0 bases, with 12 bases sitting between them. The V gene's germline CDR1 is MNHEY and CDR2 SVGAGI. Here the CDR3 reads CASRIDRNSNQPQHF. CDR3 sequence (DNA): TGTGCCAGCAGAATCGACCGAAATAGCAATCAGCCCCAGCATTTT.

This clonotype was detected ten times or more. The V call is TRBV20-1, the J call TRBJ2-5, with D perhaps matching TRBD2 (7 bases). V lost 3 bases, J lost 5 bases, and 16 bases lay in between. Per the germline V gene, CDR1 is DFQATT and CDR2 is SNEGSKA (reference sequence). The CDR3 has 14 residues. The CDR3 reads CSASFAGAGETQYF. The DNA for the CDR3 is TGCAGTGCTAGTTTTGCGGGGGCAGGGGAGACCCAGTACTTC.

This clonotype was counted a few times. The chain uses TRBV29-1 and TRBJ1-2; no clear D. Germline V gene lookup returns CDR1 SQVTM and CDR2 ANQGSEA. CDR3 length equals 9 residues. The CDR3 is CRGNYGYTF. The DNA of the CDR3 is TGCAGGGGGAACTATGGCTACACCTTC.

In its sample, this clonotype was seen many times. V is TRBV19 and J is TRBJ1-1; 7 bases are a match to TRBD1. The germline CDR1 and CDR2 sequences are LNHDA and SQIVND (reference sequence). The CDR3 loop spans 13 amino acids. Trimming removed 9 bases from V and 8 bases from J; junction bases left unmatched: 12. The CDR3: CASIWPQGGEAFF. The CDR3 nucleotides read TGTGCCAGCATTTGGCCCCAGGGGGGAGAAGCTTTCTTT.

CDR3 loop: CASSPKAGGGSPLHF. The CDR3 coding sequence is TGTGCCAGCAGTCCGAAAGCGGGAGGGGGGTCACCCCTCCACTTT. The rearrangement uses TRBV12-3 or TRBV12-4 and TRBJ1-6; D might be TRBD1 (6 bases). V was cut by 5 bases and J by 10 bases, with 18 bases left in between. The CDR3 is made up of 15 amino acids.

The genes are TRBV29-1 and TRBJ1-4, with D maybe TRBD1 (5 bases). Germline CDR1 and CDR2: SQVTM and ANQGSEA. The CDR3 has 14 residues. V lost 6 bases and J lost 7, with 18 bases in between. This CDR3 is CSVSRGGAGEKLFF. The CDR3 bases are TGCAGCGTATCGAGGGGAGGGGCAGGTGAAAAACTGTTTTTT.

This clonotype was recorded many times. The chain has TRBV12-3 or TRBV12-4 and TRBJ2-5; D might be TRBD1 or TRBD2, each matching 5 bases. The CDR3 has 11 amino acids. The ends were cut back, 9 bases at V and 6 bases at J, with 11 bases in the middle. CDR3 nucleotides: TGTGCCAGTAGCAGGGAGAAGACCCAGTACTTC. Amino acid sequence: CASSREKTQYF.

There are a few counts of this clonotype. The chain joins TRBV6-2 or TRBV6-3 to TRBJ2-7; D remains unclear. V was trimmed by 2 bases and J by 6 bases, leaving 8 bases between them. This CDR3 region has 12 residues. Germline V CDR1 and CDR2: MNHEY, SVGEGT. In DNA form, the CDR3 reads TGTGCCAGCAGTTACGGGGTGAGCGAGCAGTACTTC. It yields the protein CASSYGVSEQYF.

V usage is TRBV10-3 and J usage is TRBJ1-3; possibly TRBD1 for D (5 bases). Looked up from germline, CDR1 is ENHRY and CDR2 is SYGVKD. With 6 bases removed from V and 0 bases from J, the gap between germline ends came to 15 bases. This CDR3 has 16 amino acids. The CDR3 DNA sequence: TGTGCCATCAGAAGGGACGGGGACCGCTCTGGAAACACCATATATTTT. This codes for CAIRRDGDRSGNTIYF.

There are a few counts of this clonotype. For the CDR3, the DNA is TGTGCCAGCAGTTCCCGGAACAGGGCTGAAGCTTTCTTT. This gives the protein CASSSRNRAEAFF. This rearrangement joins TRBV12-3 or TRBV12-4 to TRBJ1-1, with D maybe TRBD1 (6 bases). CDR3 size: 13 residues. V was clipped by 4 bases and J by 6 bases, with 12 bases between them.